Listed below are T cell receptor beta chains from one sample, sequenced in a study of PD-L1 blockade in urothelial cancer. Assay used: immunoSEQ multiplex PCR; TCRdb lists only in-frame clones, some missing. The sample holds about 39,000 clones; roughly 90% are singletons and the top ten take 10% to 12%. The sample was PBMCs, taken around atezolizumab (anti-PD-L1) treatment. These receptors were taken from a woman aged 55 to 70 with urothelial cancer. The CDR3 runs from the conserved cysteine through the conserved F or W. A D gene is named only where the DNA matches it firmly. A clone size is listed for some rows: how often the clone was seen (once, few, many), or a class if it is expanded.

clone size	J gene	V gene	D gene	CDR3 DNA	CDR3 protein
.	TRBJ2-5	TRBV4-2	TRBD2	TGTGCCAGCAGCCCCTACAGGACGGGACCGGGACTAGCCCAAGAGACCCAGTACTTC	CASSPYRTGPGLAQETQYF
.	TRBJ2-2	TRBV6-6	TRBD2	TGTGCCAGCAGCTACGGACTAGCGGGAGCCAACGGGGAGCTGTTTTTT	CASSYGLAGANGELFF
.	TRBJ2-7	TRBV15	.	TGTGCCACCAGCAGAGGACAGGTTTACGAGCAGTACTTC	CATSRGQVYEQYF
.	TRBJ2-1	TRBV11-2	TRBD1	TGTGCCAGCAGTCCGTCTTCCGGGACAGCAAACAATGAGCAGTTCTTC	CASSPSSGTANNEQFF
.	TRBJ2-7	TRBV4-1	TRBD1	TGCGCCAGCAGCCAAGATCCCGCAAACCGCCAGGGGGCGCAGAGGGAGCAGTACTTC	CASSQDPANRQGAQREQYF
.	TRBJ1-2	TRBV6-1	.	TGTGCCAGCAGTGAAAGTTGGGCAGGCCAACTGTATGGCTACACCTTC	CASSESWAGQLYGYTF
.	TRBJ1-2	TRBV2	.	TGTGCCAGCACCCGGGACACTACCTATGGCTACACCTTC	CASTRDTTYGYTF
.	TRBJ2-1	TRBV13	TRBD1	TGTGCCAGCAGCGCCAATCCGGGACAGGGGGGAATTGAGCAGTTCTTC	CASSANPGQGGIEQFF
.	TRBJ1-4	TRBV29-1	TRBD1	TGCAGCGTTGAAGAAACCGGGACAGGGTTCGAAAAACTGTTTTTT	CSVEETGTGFEKLFF
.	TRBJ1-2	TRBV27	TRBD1	TGTGCCAGCAGTTTGGAAGGGACAGGGTTTCGACGCTACACCTTC	CASSLEGTGFRRYTF
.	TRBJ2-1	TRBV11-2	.	TGTGCCAGCAGCTTAGGTCCGGGAGATGGGTACAATGAGCAGTTCTTC	CASSLGPGDGYNEQFF
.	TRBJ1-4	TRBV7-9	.	TGTGCCAGCAGCCGACAGACAACTAATGAAAAACTGTTTTTT	CASSRQTTNEKLFF
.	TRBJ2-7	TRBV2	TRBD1	TGTGCCAGCAGTGAAGCGCTTGCAGGGGGCTACGAGCAGTACTTC	CASSEALAGGYEQYF
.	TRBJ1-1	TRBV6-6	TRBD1	TGTGCCAGCAGACCGGGACAGGGGACAGTGAACACTGAAGCTTTCTTT	CASRPGQGTVNTEAFF
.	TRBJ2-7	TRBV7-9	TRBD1	TGTGCCAGCAGCTTAGGGTTGGTGACAGGGTCCTACGAGCAGTACTTC	CASSLGLVTGSYEQYF
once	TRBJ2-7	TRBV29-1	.	TGCAGCGTTCTTGCAGGGTCCTCCTACGAGCAGTACTTC	CSVLAGSSYEQYF
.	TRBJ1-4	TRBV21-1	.	TGTGCCAGCAGCCTTCGTACAGGCCGAAATGAAAAACTGTTTTTT	CASSLRTGRNEKLFF
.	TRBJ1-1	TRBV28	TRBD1	TGTGCCAGCAGTTGGGGGACAGGGCTGAAGAACACTGAAGCTTTCTTT	CASSWGTGLKNTEAFF
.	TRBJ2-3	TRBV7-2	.	TGTGCCAGCAGCTTAGGTAGGGGGTTGAGTGCAGATACGCAGTATTTT	CASSLGRGLSADTQYF
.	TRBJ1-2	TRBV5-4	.	TGTGCCAGCAGCTTTTCCCAGGGGAACTATGGCTACACCTTC	CASSFSQGNYGYTF
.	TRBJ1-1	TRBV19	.	TGTGCCAGTATTGAACAGGGGAACACTGAAGCTTTCTTT	CASIEQGNTEAFF
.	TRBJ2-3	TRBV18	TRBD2	TGTGCCAGCTCACCGGCTAGCGGGAGCACAGATACGCAGTATTTT	CASSPASGSTDTQYF
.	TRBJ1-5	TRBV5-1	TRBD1	TGCGCCAGCAGCCCGGGGACAGGGCCTAATCAGCCCCAGCATTTT	CASSPGTGPNQPQHF
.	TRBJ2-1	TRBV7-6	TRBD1	TGTGCCAGCAGCTTAGGAGACAGGGCCTACAATGAGCAGTTCTTC	CASSLGDRAYNEQFF
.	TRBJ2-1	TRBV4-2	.	TGTGCCAGCAGCCAAGACGTGGGGGCGGGAGTTTACAATGAGCAGTTCTTC	CASSQDVGAGVYNEQFF
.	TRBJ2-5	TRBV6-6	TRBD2	TGTGCCAGCAGTCCAGGACTAGCGGGATTGGAGACCCAGTACTTC	CASSPGLAGLETQYF
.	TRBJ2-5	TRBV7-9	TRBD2	TGTGCCAGCAGCTTGACTAGCAGTCAAGAGACCCAGTACTTC	CASSLTSSQETQYF
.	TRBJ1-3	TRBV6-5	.	TGTGCCAGCAGTTTTACAGGGAATCTAGGGAACACCATATATTTT	CASSFTGNLGNTIYF
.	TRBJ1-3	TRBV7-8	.	TGTGCCAGCAGCTCATCGGCCGGGACAATGAGCTCTGGAAACACCATATATTTT	CASSSSAGTMSSGNTIYF
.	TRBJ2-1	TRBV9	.	TGTGCCAGCAGCTCGGGGGATGAGCAGTTCTTC	CASSSGDEQFF
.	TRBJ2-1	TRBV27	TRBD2	TGTGCCAGCAGACCCGGGGGGGGCGCTGAGCAGTTCTTC	CASRPGGGAEQFF
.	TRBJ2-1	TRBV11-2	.	TGTGCCAGCAGCTTAGCAGGTACTTACAATGAGCAGTTCTTC	CASSLAGTYNEQFF
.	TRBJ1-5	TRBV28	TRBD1	TGTGCCAGCAGTTTACGCACCGGGACAGTTTGGCGTCAGCCCCAGCATTTT	CASSLRTGTVWRQPQHF
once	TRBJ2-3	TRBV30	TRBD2	TGTGCCTGGAGTGTACGTAGCGGGATTGTTACGCAGTATTTT	CAWSVRSGIVTQYF
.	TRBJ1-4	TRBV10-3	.	TGTGCCATCAGTGACCGGGACACTGAAAAACTGTTTTTT	CAISDRDTEKLFF
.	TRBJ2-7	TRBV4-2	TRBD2	TGTGCCAGCAGCCAAGATCGGGGGTCTAGCGGCCGCGGCGAGCAGTACTTC	CASSQDRGSSGRGEQYF
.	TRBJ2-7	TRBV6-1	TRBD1	TGTGCCAGCACAGAAACGGGACAGGTGAACTACGAGCAGTACTTC	CASTETGQVNYEQYF